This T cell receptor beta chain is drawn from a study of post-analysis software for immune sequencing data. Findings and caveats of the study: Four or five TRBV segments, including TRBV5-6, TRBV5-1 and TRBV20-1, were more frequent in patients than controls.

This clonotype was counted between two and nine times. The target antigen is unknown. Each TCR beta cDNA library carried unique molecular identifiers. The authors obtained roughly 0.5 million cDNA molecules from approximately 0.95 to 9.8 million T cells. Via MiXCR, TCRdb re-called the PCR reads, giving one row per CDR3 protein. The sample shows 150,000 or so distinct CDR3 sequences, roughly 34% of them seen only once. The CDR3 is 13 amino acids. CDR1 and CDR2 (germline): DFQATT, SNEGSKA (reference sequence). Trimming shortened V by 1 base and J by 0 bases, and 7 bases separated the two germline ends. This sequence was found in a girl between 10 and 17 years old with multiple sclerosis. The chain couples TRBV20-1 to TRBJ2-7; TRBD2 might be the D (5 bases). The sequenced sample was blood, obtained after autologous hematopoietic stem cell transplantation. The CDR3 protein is CSARADFSYEQYF. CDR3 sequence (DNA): TGCAGTGCTAGAGCGGACTTCTCCTACGAGCAGTACTTC.